These 3 T cell receptor beta chains were all obtained from the same sample, sequenced in a study of blood T cell repertoires in COVID-19. The protocol was immunoSEQ multiplex PCR, while the TCRdb copy is restricted to in-frame clones and leaves out a portion. Of fewer than 500,000 clones in the sample, about 90% are singletons; the top ten hold approximately 1.2%. Specimen: PBMCs or T cells enriched from blood (not recorded which). These receptor sequences come from a man aged 25 to 40 who had recovered from COVID-19.

V gene TRBV6-5 combines with J gene TRBJ2-1; TRBD1 is a possible D gene (6 bases). This CDR3 has 14 residues. V lost 4 bases to trimming and J lost 8 bases, with 15 bases between them. Germline V gene sequence: CDR1 MNHEY, CDR2 SVGAGI. The CDR3: CASSSLGRGDEQFF. In DNA form, the CDR3 reads TGTGCCAGCAGTTCCCTCGGCAGGGGCGATGAGCAGTTCTTC.

The chain recombines TRBV5-1 with TRBJ1-1; 7 bases are a match to TRBD1. The CDR3 has 15 residues. CDR1 and CDR2 from the germline V gene are SGHRS and YFSETQ. V lost 6 bases to trimming and J lost 1 base; unmatched junction nucleotides: 9. In nucleotides, the CDR3 is TGCGCCAGCAACATCGGACAGGCGCCGAACACTGAAGCTTTCTTT. As protein: CASNIGQAPNTEAFF.

The chain couples TRBV7-3 to TRBJ1-5; D uncertain. V lost 3 bases and J 4 bases, leaving 28 bases between the germline ends. CDR1 and CDR2 (germline): SGHTA, FQGTGA. The CDR3 contains 20 residues. The CDR3 loop reads CASSFYYSPLDPGRNQPQHF. The CDR3 nucleotides read TGTGCCAGCAGCTTCTATTATAGCCCCCTCGACCCGGGAAGAAATCAGCCCCAGCATTTT.